The 28 T cell receptor beta chains presented below share a single source sample, sequenced in a study of post-analysis software for immune sequencing data. Overall study findings and caveats: Elevated frequency relative to controls characterized four to six TRBV segments in patients, TRBV5-6, TRBV5-1 and TRBV20-1 among them.

For these receptors, no antigen is known. The library was made from cDNA and included unique molecular identifiers. TCRdb processed the PCR reads anew with MiXCR; each CDR3 protein has one entry. The sample has about 500,000 distinct CDR3 sequences; roughly 46% are singletons. Sequences were obtained from blood. These TCRs come from a girl aged 10-17 years with multiple sclerosis.

V and J are TRBV20-1 and TRBJ1-2; D is perhaps TRBD1 (5 bases). Germline V gene lookup returns CDR1 DFQATT and CDR2 SNEGSKA (reference sequence). The CDR3 sequence is 13 residues long. Deletions cut 1 base from V and 4 bases from J, with 10 bases between. The CDR3 loop is CSARAVDSYGYTF. The CDR3 bases are TGCAGTGCTAGAGCGGTCGACAGCTATGGCTACACCTTC.

The V and J genes are TRBV20-1 and TRBJ1-6; D remains unclear. V shed 2 bases and J shed 7 bases, with 15 bases lying between them. Germline loops: CDR1 DFQATT, CDR2 SNEGSKA (reference sequence). The CDR3 covers 15 residues. The CDR3 bases are TGCAGTGCTAGACCGGACGTAACACAGAATTCACCCCTCCACTTT. It specifies CSARPDVTQNSPLHF.

The chain joins TRBV19 to TRBJ2-6, with a weak D call TRBD2 (6 bases). Deletions cut 0 bases from V and 4 bases from J, with 10 bases between. The CDR3 is 16 amino acids. Germline lookup yields CDR1 LNHDA and CDR2 SQIVND (reference sequence). Here the CDR3 reads CASSIEAGLGANVLTF. The CDR3 DNA reads TGTGCCAGTAGTATAGAGGCGGGGCTGGGGGCCAACGTCCTGACTTTC.

The V call is TRBV4-2, the J call TRBJ1-5; D might be TRBD1 (5 bases). V was trimmed by 4 bases and J by 3 bases, leaving 19 bases between them. Looked up from germline, CDR1 is LGHNA and CDR2 is YNFKEQ. The CDR3 runs to 17 residues. The CDR3 region is CASSPGLLQVTNQPQHF. The CDR3 DNA sequence: TGTGCCAGCAGCCCCGGGCTTTTACAGGTGACCAATCAGCCCCAGCATTTT.

This rearrangement joins TRBV24-1 to TRBJ2-5; D might be TRBD1 (5 bases). Trimming removed 7 bases from V and 1 base from J, with 12 bases in between. Looked up from germline, CDR1 is KGHDR and CDR2 is SFDVKD. CDR3 size: 14 residues. CDR3 sequence: CATSATGGQETQYF. DNA for the CDR3: TGTGCCACCAGCGCCACAGGTGGCCAAGAGACCCAGTACTTC.

This clonotype was detected only a few times. The chain couples TRBV15 to TRBJ1-2; D remains unclear. Trimming stripped 0 bases from V and 8 bases from J, with 13 bases between. From germline, CDR1 is LNHNV and CDR2 YYDKDF (reference sequence). This CDR3 region has 14 residues. This chain's CDR3 is CATSRDQEGYGYTF. The DNA for the CDR3 is TGTGCCACCAGCAGAGATCAGGAGGGCTACGGCTACACCTTC.

A word on this clonotype: A much larger clone differs from this one at a single base, so this may be a read error. The CDR3 DNA reads as TGTGCCATCAGTGAGTCCCTAGCGGGAGGTGAATCTCTCGAGCAGTACTTC. Its translation: CAISESLAGGESLEQYF. The V gene is TRBV10-3, the J gene TRBJ2-7, with 11 bases matching TRBD2. V trimming: 0 bases; J trimming: 6 bases; junction bases outside the gene matches: 10. Germline-derived CDR1 and CDR2 are ENHRY and SYGVKD. This CDR3 is built from 17 residues.

V gene TRBV10-3 combines with J gene TRBJ2-3; the D is unclear. Germline V gene sequence: CDR1 ENHRY, CDR2 SYGVKD. V was shortened by 0 bases and J by 6 bases, with 4 bases between the two germline ends. This CDR3 is 12 amino acids long. CDR3 residues: CAISESVDTQYF. CDR3 DNA sequence: TGTGCCATCAGTGAGTCTGTGGATACGCAGTATTTT.

For the CDR3, the DNA is TGCAGTGCTAGAGACTGGACAGGCACAGATACGCAGTATTTT. Encoded protein: CSARDWTGTDTQYF. The V and J genes are TRBV20-1 and TRBJ2-3, with D possibly being TRBD1 (6 bases). This CDR3 has 14 residues. The V end was cut by 0 bases, the J end by 1 base, with 8 bases between. The germline gives CDR1 DFQATT, CDR2 SNEGSKA (reference sequence).

The chain employs TRBV7-2 and TRBJ2-5, with D hard to call. This CDR3 has 14 residues. Trimming shortened V by 1 base and J by 0 bases, and 6 bases separated the two germline ends. Germline CDR1 reads SGHTA; CDR2 reads FQGNSA. The CDR3 spells CASSLGIYQETQYF. The CDR3, as DNA: TGTGCCAGCAGCTTAGGGATCTACCAAGAGACCCAGTACTTC.

The V call is TRBV5-1, the J call TRBJ1-1, with 7 bases fitting TRBD1. The CDR3 consists of 14 residues. CDR1 and CDR2 from the germline V gene are SGHRS and YFSETQ. The J segment lost 1 base and the V segment lost 3 bases, leaving 3 bases of the junction unmatched. The CDR3 nucleotides read TGCGCCAGCAGCTCGACAGGGACGAACACTGAAGCTTTCTTT. Protein product: CASSSTGTNTEAFF. Based on the CDR3 plus reference TRBV5-1 and TRBJ1-1, the full variable domain is KAGVTQTPRYLIKTRGQQVTLSCSPISGHRSVSWYQQTPGQGLQFLFEYFSETQRNKGNFPGRFSGRQFSNSRSEMNVSTLELGDSALYLCASSSTGTNTEAFFGQGTRLTVV.

The J gene is TRBJ2-1, the V gene TRBV24-1, with D unresolved. The DNA end is more similar to TRBJ2-7, so the J call may be wrong. This CDR3 is built from 17 residues. From germline, CDR1 is KGHDR and CDR2 SFDVKD. CDR3 residues: CATSDHPSVGGYNEQYF. CDR3 in DNA: TGTGCCACCAGTGACCACCCATCAGTCGGCGGCTACAATGAGCAGTACTTC.

The rearrangement joins TRBV3-1 to TRBJ2-7, with D perhaps matching TRBD1 (6 bases). The ends were cut back, 0 bases at V and 2 bases at J, with 20 bases in the middle. The CDR3 spans 18 residues. The germline V gene has CDR1 LGHDT and CDR2 YNNKEL (reference sequence). The CDR3 nucleotides are TGTGCCAGCAGCCAAGATCCGGATCTGAGGGGGATCACCTACGAGCAGTACTTC. Protein: CASSQDPDLRGITYEQYF.

This clonotype was found a few times. This chain connects TRBV10-3 to TRBJ2-1; possible D gene TRBD2, 6 bases. The germline V gene encodes CDR1 ENHRY and CDR2 SYGVKD. Trimming took 4 bases from V and 3 from J, leaving 10 bases between them. CDR3 length: 14 residues. The CDR3, as DNA: TGTGCCATCAGTGCAGGCGGGGACTACAATGAGCAGTTCTTC. It codes for CAISAGGDYNEQFF.

This clonotype has a handful of counts. The chain couples TRBV24-1 to TRBJ2-3; no definite D call. Germline lookup yields CDR1 KGHDR and CDR2 SFDVKD. This CDR3 spans 15 amino acids. Trimming shortened V by 3 bases and J by 3 bases, and 12 bases separated the two germline ends. The CDR3 bases are TGTGCCACCAGTGATCCGGGTCGCCCGACAGATACGCAGTATTTT. It specifies CATSDPGRPTDTQYF.

This chain connects TRBV27 to TRBJ1-5; 8 bases map to TRBD1. The CDR3 covers 15 residues. CDR1 and CDR2 (germline): MNHEY, SMNVEV (reference sequence). J was trimmed by 7 bases and V by 4 bases; bases with no gene match: 9. As DNA, the CDR3 is TGTGCCAGCAGTTCACGACAGGGGAAGGTGCAGCCCCAGCATTTT. This encodes CASSSRQGKVQPQHF.

This clonotype was picked up a small number of times. This chain links TRBV5-1 with TRBJ2-7; no clear D gene. CDR1 is SGHRS and CDR2 is YFSETQ in the germline V gene. The CDR3 totals 15 residues. V gave up 4 bases and J gave up 0 bases, with 14 bases separating them. CDR3 DNA sequence: TGCGCCAGCAGCCCGATTTACCAGAGCTCCTACGAGCAGTACTTC. The encoded protein is CASSPIYQSSYEQYF.

The V gene is TRBV9, the J gene TRBJ2-1; a weak D match, TRBD2 (5 bases). The germline V gene encodes CDR1 SGDLS and CDR2 YYNGEE. The CDR3 has 15 amino acids. Deletions cut 1 base from V and 9 bases from J, with 17 bases between. The CDR3 bases are TGTGCCAGCAGCGTAATGGCTAGCTCCCAAGGTGAGCAGTTCTTC. Its translation is CASSVMASSQGEQFF.

This clonotype appeared many times. The rearrangement links TRBV11-2 to TRBJ1-2; 7 nucleotides align to TRBD1. CDR1 is SGHAT, CDR2 FQNNGV, per germline. Trimming removed 5 bases from V and 4 bases from J; junction bases left unmatched: 7. There are 14 residues in the CDR3. CDR3 loop: CASSLGGQIYGYTF. CDR3 nucleotide sequence: TGTGCCAGCAGCCTAGGGGGACAGATCTATGGCTACACCTTC.

This chain connects TRBV20-1 to TRBJ1-5, with 9 bases identical to TRBD1. Trimming cost V 0 bases and J 4 bases; bases outside gene matches: 7. The V gene's germline CDR1 is DFQATT and CDR2 SNEGSKA (reference sequence). The CDR3 contains 16 residues. The CDR3: CSARDHGQGSNQPQHF. DNA for the CDR3: TGCAGTGCTAGAGATCATGGACAGGGGTCGAATCAGCCCCAGCATTTT.

This clonotype was seen more than once but under ten times. The chain has TRBV4-3 and TRBJ1-6; possible D gene TRBD1, 5 bases. The CDR3 has 17 amino acids. Germline loops: CDR1 LGHNA, CDR2 YSLEER. V was shortened by 0 bases and J by 2 bases, with 11 bases between the two germline ends. The CDR3 protein is CASSQDLGDTYNSPLHF. In DNA, the CDR3 is TGCGCCAGCAGCCAAGATTTAGGGGATACCTATAATTCACCCCTCCACTTT.

This clonotype was seen only a few times. V usage is TRBV2 and J usage is TRBJ2-7; TRBD1 might be the D (7 bases). Germline loops: CDR1 SNHLY, CDR2 FYNNEI. This CDR3 comprises 18 residues. The V end lost 7 bases, the J end lost 0 bases, and 25 bases lay between the germline ends. The CDR3 spells CASIPGRGANVNSYEQYF. CDR3 nucleotides: TGTGCCAGCATCCCCGGCAGGGGGGCTAATGTAAACTCCTACGAGCAGTACTTC.

This sequence joins TRBV5-1 and TRBJ2-2; D is perhaps TRBD1 (6 bases). Germline V lookup: CDR1 SGHRS, CDR2 YFSETQ. CDR3 length: 14 amino acids. The germline V and J ends were trimmed by 4 bases and 8 bases, with 15 bases remaining between them. CDR3 nucleotide sequence: TGCGCCAGCAGCGGGGGCCAAAAGACGGGGGAGCTGTTTTTT. The encoded protein is CASSGGQKTGELFF. The full variable domain, in which reference TRBV5-1 and TRBJ2-2 provide the parts outside the CDR3, is KAGVTQTPRYLIKTRGQQVTLSCSPISGHRSVSWYQQTPGQGLQFLFEYFSETQRNKGNFPGRFSGRQFSNSRSEMNVSTLELGDSALYLCASSGGQKTGELFFGEGSRLTVL.

As for this clonotype: Relative to the germline gene, one junction end is altered; a read error may explain this. The chain has TRBV9 and TRBJ2-1; D perhaps matches TRBD1 (5 bases). Germline V gene data show CDR1 as SGDLS and CDR2 as YYNGEE. The CDR3 contains 14 residues. The CDR3 spells CASNVAQNRNEQFF. The CDR3 DNA reads TGTGCCAGCAACGTAGCACAAAACAGGAATGAGCAGTTCTTC.

This clonotype has a handful of counts. The CDR3 DNA follows: TGTGCCAGCAGCTTCCACGGACAGGGGGCTATCTATGGCTACACCTTC. Its translation: CASSFHGQGAIYGYTF. The rearrangement uses TRBV7-2 and TRBJ1-2; 11 bases map to TRBD1. The CDR3 has 16 residues. The germline V gene has CDR1 SGHTA and CDR2 FQGNSA. V lost 3 bases and J lost 4; bases outside the gene matches: 7. Supplemented by reference TRBV7-2 and TRBJ1-2, the full variable domain reads GAGVSQSPSNKVTEKGKDVELRCDPISGHTALYWYRQSLGQGLEFLIYFQGNSAPDKSGLPSDRFSAERTGGSVSTLTIQRTQQEDSAVYLCASSFHGQGAIYGYTFGSGTRLTVV.

Many counts were recorded for this clonotype. J is TRBJ2-7 and V is TRBV28, with a possible D match to TRBD1 (5 bases). From germline, CDR1 is MDHEN and CDR2 SYDVKM. The CDR3 consists of 16 residues. With 5 bases removed from V and 3 bases from J, the gap between germline ends came to 20 bases. The CDR3 nucleotides read TGTGCCAGCAGTAACTCTAGGGCAGGGTTCGACTACGAGCAGTACTTC. This translates into CASSNSRAGFDYEQYF.

V usage is TRBV27 and J usage is TRBJ2-7, with a weak D call TRBD1 (6 bases). This CDR3 is built from 15 residues. Germline CDR1 reads MNHEY; CDR2 reads SMNVEV (reference sequence). V lost 4 bases, J lost 7 bases, and 20 bases lay in between. The CDR3 region has the DNA TGTGCCAGCAGTTCGGCGACAGGTTCCTACAATGAGCAGTACTTC. Translation gives CASSSATGSYNEQYF.

CDR3 nucleotides: TGTGCCAGCAGGGGGCCTTCGGGGAACTACGAGCAGTACTTC. Translated: CASRGPSGNYEQYF. This chain uses TRBV6-5 with TRBJ2-7; D may correspond to TRBD1 or TRBD2 (5 bases each). Germline CDR1 is MNHEY and CDR2 is SVGAGI. The CDR3 runs to 14 residues. V was clipped by 6 bases and J by 3 bases, with 15 bases between them.